Listed below are T cell receptor beta chains from one sample, sequenced in a study of T cell repertoires in ileal Crohn's disease. Repertoires were generated with immunoSEQ multiplex PCR, while TCRdb's copy carries only in-frame clones and drops some. Of roughly 4,200 clones listed, roughly 80% were seen once; the top ten hold around 6.5%. The specimen sequenced was ileal tissue. The receptors stem from an adult with Crohn's disease. Each CDR3 is given with its conserved first and last residue. A D gene is named only where the DNA matches it firmly. Clone size is given for some rows only: seen once, a few or many times, or a class if the clone is expanded.

J | size | V | D | DNA | CDR3
TRBJ2-3 | NA | TRBV7-9 | NA | TGTGCCAGCAGCCGTAGCGAGGCAGATACGCAGTATTTT | CASSRSEADTQYF
TRBJ1-1 | NA | TRBV30 | NA | TGTGCCTGCGTCCGTTCCCTGATGAACACTGAAGCTTTCTTT | CACVRSLMNTEAFF
TRBJ1-4 | NA | TRBV7-9 | NA | TGTGCCAGCAGCTTAGCGGGGGCCGGACCCAATGAAAAACTGTTTTTT | CASSLAGAGPNEKLFF
TRBJ2-1 | few | TRBV7-2 | NA | TGTGCCAGCAGCTTAGATGGTGGGAGCTCCTACAATGAGCAGTTCTTC | CASSLDGGSSYNEQFF
TRBJ1-6 | NA | TRBV5-4 | NA | TGTGCCAGCAGCTTGTGGGGAGCGACTCATCGTACCCTCCACTTT | CASSLWGATHRTLHF
TRBJ2-2 | NA | TRBV7-7 | NA | TGTGCCAGCGGACCGGGACAGAACACCGGGGAGCTGTTTTTT | CASGPGQNTGELFF
TRBJ1-4 | NA | TRBV14 | NA | TGTGCCAGCAGCCAAGTACTTGGCGGGTTCCGGAGTAATGAAAAACTGTTTTTT | CASSQVLGGFRSNEKLFF
TRBJ2-7 | few | TRBV11-2 | NA | TGTGCCAGCAGCGCGGGGCGGCTCGCAAGCTCCTACGAGCAGTACTTC | CASSAGRLASSYEQYF
TRBJ1-5 | NA | TRBV9 | NA | TGTGCCAGCAGCGTGGACGGGAGCAATCAGCCCCAGCATTTT | CASSVDGSNQPQHF
TRBJ2-1 | NA | TRBV11-1 | TRBD1 | TGTGCCAGCAGCTTCCCGGGACAGAACAATGAGCAGTTCTTC | CASSFPGQNNEQFF
TRBJ2-5 | once | TRBV28 | NA | TGTGCCAGCAGTTTAGGGCTAGTCGGGACCCAGTACTTC | CASSLGLVGTQYF
TRBJ2-5 | NA | TRBV7-9 | NA | TGTGCCAGCAGCTTAGACGGACGAACTGAGACCCAGTACTTC | CASSLDGRTETQYF
TRBJ2-1 | NA | TRBV5-1 | NA | TGCGCCAGCAGCTTGGAGGGCAGGGACCCCTACAATGAGCAGTTCTTC | CASSLEGRDPYNEQFF
TRBJ1-2 | NA | TRBV10-3 | NA | TGTGCCATCAGTGAGACCCAGGGAGCTAACTATGGCTACACCTTC | CAISETQGANYGYTF
TRBJ2-7 | NA | TRBV19 | TRBD2 | TGTGCCAGTAGTCCCACTAGCGGCTACGAGCAGTACTTC | CASSPTSGYEQYF
TRBJ2-2 | NA | TRBV9 | NA | TGTGCCAGCAGCACCCGACAGGAACCTACGGCCGGGGAGCTGTTTTTT | CASSTRQEPTAGELFF
TRBJ2-3 | NA | TRBV5-1 | NA | TGCGCCAGCAGCTTGGAGGCAGGTCGCACAGATACGCAGTATTTT | CASSLEAGRTDTQYF
TRBJ2-7 | few | TRBV10-3 | TRBD2 | TGTGCCATCAGGAATCTAGCGGGAGTTACCTACGAGCAGTACTTC | CAIRNLAGVTYEQYF
TRBJ2-7 | NA | TRBV23-1 | NA | TGCGCCAGCAGTCAGCTTGGGCCGGCCTACGAGCAGTACTTC | CASSQLGPAYEQYF
TRBJ2-1 | NA | TRBV4-3 | NA | TGCGCCAGCAGCGGGAAGGGACTGACTTACAATGAGCAGTTCTTC | CASSGKGLTYNEQFF
TRBJ2-7 | once | TRBV2 | NA | TGTGCCAGCCTTCCGCGACTAGAAGAGCAGTACTTC | CASLPRLEEQYF
TRBJ1-2 | NA | TRBV12-1 | NA | TGTGCCAGCAGCTTTCCTCGGGCCGGCAACTATGGCTACACCTTC | CASSFPRAGNYGYTF
TRBJ2-2 | NA | TRBV9 | TRBD1 | TGTGCCAGCAGCGTGAGGACAGGGGCGGGCACCGGGGAGCTGTTTTTT | CASSVRTGAGTGELFF
TRBJ2-5 | NA | TRBV2 | NA | TGTGCCAGCAGTGAACCCGACGGACTTGAGACCCAGTACTTC | CASSEPDGLETQYF
TRBJ1-5 | NA | TRBV6-1 | TRBD1 | TGTGCCAGCAGCGCAAACAGGGGTATCAATCAGCCCCAGCATTTT | CASSANRGINQPQHF
TRBJ1-2 | NA | TRBV5-4 | NA | TGTGCCAGCACCCGGGACCAGGGGATTAACTATGGCTACACCTTC | CASTRDQGINYGYTF
TRBJ1-6 | NA | TRBV30 | NA | TGTGCCTGGAGTGTACTTGAGGGGACTGGTCCACCCCTCCACTTT | CAWSVLEGTGPPLHF
TRBJ2-2 | NA | TRBV7-8 | TRBD2 | TGTGCCAGCAGCTTAGCGAGCGGGGTGGCCGGGGAGCTGTTTTTT | CASSLASGVAGELFF
TRBJ2-6 | NA | TRBV27 | NA | NA | CASSSSSPRRSGANVLTF
TRBJ1-6 | NA | TRBV7-9 | TRBD1 | TGTGCCAGCAGCCCATCGACAGGGGGTAATTCACCCCTCCACTTT | CASSPSTGGNSPLHF
TRBJ1-4 | NA | TRBV19 | NA | TGTGCCAGTAGGAATAACAGGGAGTTGAAACTGTTTTTT | CASRNNRELKLFF
TRBJ2-5 | NA | TRBV5-6 | NA | TGTGCCAGCAGCCGACAGCACCAAGAGACCCAGTACTTC | CASSRQHQETQYF
TRBJ2-7 | NA | TRBV29-1 | NA | TGCAGCGCCTTTGGGCAGGGGCGGGACGAGCAGTACTTC | CSAFGQGRDEQYF
TRBJ1-2 | NA | TRBV9 | NA | TGTGCCAGCAGCTCGACGGGGTATGGCTACACCTTC | CASSSTGYGYTF
TRBJ2-2 | NA | TRBV2 | TRBD2 | TGTGCCCGCCACGGGGGGACCAACACCGGGGAGCTGTTTTTT | CARHGGTNTGELFF
TRBJ2-7 | NA | TRBV27 | TRBD2 | TGTGCCAGCAGTTTATCGGAACCGAGACTAGCGGCCTACGAGCAGTACTTC | CASSLSEPRLAAYEQYF
TRBJ1-2 | NA | TRBV19 | NA | TGTGCCAGCCGACCTTATCCGGGGGCCTATGGCTACACCTTC | CASRPYPGAYGYTF
TRBJ2-5 | NA | TRBV7-7 | NA | TGTGCCAGCAGCTTTGGACTGGCCGGGGAGACCCAGTACTTC | CASSFGLAGETQYF
TRBJ2-7 | NA | TRBV7-2 | NA | TGTGCCAGCAGCTGGGGCGGGACCTACGAGCAGTACTTC | CASSWGGTYEQYF
TRBJ1-1 | NA | TRBV7-8 | NA | TGTGCCAGCAGCTTGAGAGGTTGGGGTCTGAAGGACACTGAAGCTTTCTTT | CASSLRGWGLKDTEAFF
TRBJ2-7 | once | TRBV29-1 | TRBD2 | TGCAGCGTTGTGGGCACTAGCGGGAGCAGATACGAGCAGTACTTC | CSVVGTSGSRYEQYF
TRBJ2-6 | NA | TRBV10-3 | NA | TGTGCCATCAGGGCCTCGACGGGGCGCAACTCTGGGGCCAACGTCCTGACTTTC | CAIRASTGRNSGANVLTF
TRBJ2-7 | NA | TRBV5-1 | TRBD2 | TGCGCCAGCAGCGGGGCGGGGGGCCTTAACGAGCAGTACTTC | CASSGAGGLNEQYF
TRBJ1-2 | NA | TRBV2 | NA | TGTGCCAGCAGTCAAAAAGGTTACTATGGCTACACCTTC | CASSQKGYYGYTF
TRBJ1-1 | NA | TRBV15 | NA | TGTGCCACCAGCAGATCATATAACACTGAAGCTTTCTTT | CATSRSYNTEAFF
TRBJ2-7 | NA | TRBV7-6 | NA | TGCGCCAGCAGCCAGAGGACCTCCTACGAGCAGTACTTC | CASSQRTSYEQYF
TRBJ2-2 | NA | TRBV18 | NA | TGTGCCAGCTCACAATACGAACTCACGAACACCGGGGAGCTGTTTTTT | CASSQYELTNTGELFF
TRBJ2-3 | NA | TRBV4-1 | TRBD1 | TGCGCCAGCAGCCGTTATCCGGGACAGCCTAGCACAGATACGCAGTATTTT | CASSRYPGQPSTDTQYF
TRBJ1-2 | NA | TRBV19 | NA | TGTGCCAGTAGTCTGATTAACTATGGCTACACCTTC | CASSLINYGYTF
TRBJ2-2 | NA | TRBV6-5 | NA | TGTGCCAGCGGACGAGAAGCTACCGCCGGGGAGCTGTTTTTT | CASGREATAGELFF
TRBJ2-1 | NA | TRBV5-1 | TRBD2 | TGCGCCAGCAGCGAGCGGGAGGGCCTTTTCTTC | CASSEREGLFF
TRBJ1-6 | NA | TRBV30 | TRBD1 | TGTGCCTGGAGTGTACTGACAGGGTCGGATTCACCCCTCCACTTT | CAWSVLTGSDSPLHF
TRBJ1-5 | NA | TRBV2 | NA | TGTGCCAGCAGTGACAGAGGGGGCAATCAGCCCCAGCATTTT | CASSDRGGNQPQHF